The clone carrying this TCR beta chain has ten or more counts. As yet, its antigen is unknown. The data stem from a study of blood T cells in healthy people across ages. Primed by a sample-barcoded 5' primer and a J-beta primer mix, a second PCR proceeded for roughly 6 to 12 cycles. TCRdb redid the calling of the 5' RACE reads with MiXCR, one entry per CDR3 protein. The sample carries 1.6 million or so distinct CDR3 sequences, about 31% recorded once. Study-level results: TCR beta diversity, measured per million T cells, fell in a roughly linear way with age.

The donors, aged about 6 to 90, were healthy Caucasians from Russia. Drawn from each donor were 9 to 10 milliliters of peripheral blood. CDR3 length: 17 amino acids. Trimming took 3 bases from V and 5 from J, leaving 20 bases between them. From germline, CDR1 is KGHSH and CDR2 LQKENI. The receptor was isolated from a woman aged 30 to 39 in good health. V and J are TRBV18 and TRBJ2-1, with D tentatively TRBD2 (6 bases). Sample: blood. The CDR3 is CASSPSLLALSDNEQFF. In DNA, the CDR3 is TGTGCCAGCTCACCCAGTCTCCTAGCGTTAAGCGACAATGAGCAGTTCTTC.